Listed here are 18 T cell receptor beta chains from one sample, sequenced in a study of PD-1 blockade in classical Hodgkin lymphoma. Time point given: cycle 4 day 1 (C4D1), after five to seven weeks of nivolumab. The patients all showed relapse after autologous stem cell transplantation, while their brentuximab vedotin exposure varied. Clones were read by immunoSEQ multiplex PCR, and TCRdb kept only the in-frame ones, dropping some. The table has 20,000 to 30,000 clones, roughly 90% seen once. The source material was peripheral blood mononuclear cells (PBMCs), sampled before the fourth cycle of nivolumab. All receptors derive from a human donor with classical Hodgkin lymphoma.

The CDR3 bases are TGTGCCAGCAGCCCGGGACTAGCGGGAGAGGGTGAGCAGTTCTTC. Translating it yields CASSPGLAGEGEQFF. The chain combines TRBV5-4 with TRBJ2-1, with 14 bases that match TRBD2. J gave up 9 bases and V 4 bases, and 6 bases lay outside the gene matches. This CDR3 is built from 15 residues. Germline V CDR1 and CDR2: SGHNT, YYREEE (reference sequence).

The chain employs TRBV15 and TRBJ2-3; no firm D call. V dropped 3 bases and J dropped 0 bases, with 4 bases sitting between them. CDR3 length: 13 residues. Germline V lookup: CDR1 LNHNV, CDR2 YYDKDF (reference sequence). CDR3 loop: CATSRASTDTQYF. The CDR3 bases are TGTGCCACCAGCAGGGCCAGCACAGATACGCAGTATTTT.

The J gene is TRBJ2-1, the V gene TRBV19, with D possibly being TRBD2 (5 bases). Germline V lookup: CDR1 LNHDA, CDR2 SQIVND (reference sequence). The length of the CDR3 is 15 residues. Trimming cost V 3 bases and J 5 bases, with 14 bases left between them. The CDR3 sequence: CASSIWRREDNEQFF. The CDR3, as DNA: TGTGCCAGTAGTATTTGGAGGCGTGAGGACAATGAGCAGTTCTTC. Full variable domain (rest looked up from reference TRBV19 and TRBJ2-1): DGGITQSPKYLFRKEGQNVTLSCEQNLNHDAMYWYRQDPGQGLRLIYYSQIVNDFQKGDIAEGYSVSREKKESFPLTVTSAQKNPTAFYLCASSIWRREDNEQFFGPGTRLTVL.

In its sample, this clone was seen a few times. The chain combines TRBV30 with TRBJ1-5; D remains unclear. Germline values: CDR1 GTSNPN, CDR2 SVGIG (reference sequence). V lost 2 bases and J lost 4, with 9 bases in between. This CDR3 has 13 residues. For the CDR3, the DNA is TGTGCCTGGAGTATCAACGGGAATCAGCCCCAGCATTTT. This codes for CAWSINGNQPQHF.

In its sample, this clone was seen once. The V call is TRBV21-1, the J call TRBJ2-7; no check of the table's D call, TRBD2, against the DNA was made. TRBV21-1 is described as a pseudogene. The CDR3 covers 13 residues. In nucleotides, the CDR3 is TGTGCCAGCAGCAAGGCTAGGCGGTACGAGCAGTACTTC. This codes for CASSKARRYEQYF.

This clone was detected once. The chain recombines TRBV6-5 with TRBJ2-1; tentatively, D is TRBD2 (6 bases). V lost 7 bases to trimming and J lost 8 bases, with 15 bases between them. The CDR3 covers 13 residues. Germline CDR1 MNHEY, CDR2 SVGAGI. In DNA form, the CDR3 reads TGTGCCAGCATGGCGGGGCGGTTCCATGAGCAGTTCTTC. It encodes CASMAGRFHEQFF.

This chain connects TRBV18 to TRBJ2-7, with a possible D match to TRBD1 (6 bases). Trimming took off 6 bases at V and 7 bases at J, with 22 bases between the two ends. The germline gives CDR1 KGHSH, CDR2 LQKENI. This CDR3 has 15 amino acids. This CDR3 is CASSPRRGSLREQYF. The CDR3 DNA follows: TGTGCCAGCTCCCCTCGCAGGGGCTCCCTGCGGGAGCAGTACTTC.

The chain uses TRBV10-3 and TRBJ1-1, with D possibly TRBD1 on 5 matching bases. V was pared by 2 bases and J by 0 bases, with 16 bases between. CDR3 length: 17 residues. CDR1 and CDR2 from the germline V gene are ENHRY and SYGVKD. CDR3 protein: CAISEGAPGQVNTEAFF. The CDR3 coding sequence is TGTGCCATCAGTGAGGGGGCCCCCGGCCAGGTGAACACTGAAGCTTTCTTT.

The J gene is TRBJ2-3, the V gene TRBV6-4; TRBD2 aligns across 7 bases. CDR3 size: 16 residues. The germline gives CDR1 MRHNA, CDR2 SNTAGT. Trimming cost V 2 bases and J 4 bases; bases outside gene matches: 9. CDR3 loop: CASSDGGGSGADTQYF. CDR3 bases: TGTGCCAGCAGTGACGGAGGCGGGAGCGGGGCAGATACGCAGTATTTT.

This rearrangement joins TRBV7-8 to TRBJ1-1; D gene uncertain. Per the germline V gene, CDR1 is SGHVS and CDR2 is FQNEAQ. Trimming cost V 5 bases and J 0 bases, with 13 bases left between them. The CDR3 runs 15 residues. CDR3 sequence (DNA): TGTGCCAGCAGCACCCGAGGAGCCTTGAACACTGAAGCTTTCTTT. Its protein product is CASSTRGALNTEAFF. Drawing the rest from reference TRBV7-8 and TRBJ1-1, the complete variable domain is GAGVSQSPRYKVAKRGQDVALRCDPISGHVSLFWYQQALGQGPEFLTYFQNEAQLDKSGLPSDRFFAERPEGSVSTLKIQRTQQEDSAVYLCASSTRGALNTEAFFGQGTRLTVV.

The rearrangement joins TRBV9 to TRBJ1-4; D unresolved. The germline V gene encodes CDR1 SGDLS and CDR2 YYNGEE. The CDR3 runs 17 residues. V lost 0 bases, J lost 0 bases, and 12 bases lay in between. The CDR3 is CASSVGRRPATNEKLFF. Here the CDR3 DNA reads TGTGCCAGCAGCGTAGGCAGGAGACCGGCAACTAATGAAAAACTGTTTTTT. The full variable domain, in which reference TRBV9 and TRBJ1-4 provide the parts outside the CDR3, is DSGVTQTPKHLITATGQRVTLRCSPRSGDLSVYWYQQSLDQGLQFLIQYYNGEERAKGNILERFSAQQFPDLHSELNLSSLELGDSALYFCASSVGRRPATNEKLFFGSGTQLSVL.

The chain's CDR3 is CASKTGPEPNQPQHF. The CDR3 coding sequence is TGTGCCAGCAAGACAGGGCCCGAGCCCAATCAGCCCCAGCATTTT. The gene calls are TRBV21-1 and TRBJ1-5; TRBD1, the table's D call, lacks a check against the DNA. TRBV21-1 is a listed pseudogene. This CDR3 is 15 amino acids long.

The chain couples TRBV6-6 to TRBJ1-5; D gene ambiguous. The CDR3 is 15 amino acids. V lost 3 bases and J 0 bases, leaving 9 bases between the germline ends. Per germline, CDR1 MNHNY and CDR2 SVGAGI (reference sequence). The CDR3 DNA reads TGTGCCAGCAGTTATTGGGAAACTAGCAATCAGCCCCAGCATTTT. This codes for CASSYWETSNQPQHF.

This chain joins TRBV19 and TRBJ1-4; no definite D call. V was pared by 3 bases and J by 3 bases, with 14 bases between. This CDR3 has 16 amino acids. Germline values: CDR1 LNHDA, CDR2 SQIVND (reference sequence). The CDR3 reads CASSIGLSGANEKLFF. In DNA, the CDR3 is TGTGCCAGTAGTATTGGGCTCTCCGGGGCTAATGAAAAACTGTTTTTT.

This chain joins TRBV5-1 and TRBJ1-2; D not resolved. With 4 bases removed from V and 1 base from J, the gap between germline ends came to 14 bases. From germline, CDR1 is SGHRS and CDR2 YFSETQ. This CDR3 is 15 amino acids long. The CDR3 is CASSLPTGSNYGYTF. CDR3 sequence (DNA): TGCGCCAGCAGCCTACCGACTGGCAGTAACTATGGCTACACCTTC.

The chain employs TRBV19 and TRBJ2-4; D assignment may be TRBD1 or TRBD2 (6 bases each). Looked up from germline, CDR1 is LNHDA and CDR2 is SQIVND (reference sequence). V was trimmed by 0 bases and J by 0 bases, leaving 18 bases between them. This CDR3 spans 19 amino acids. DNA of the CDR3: TGTGCCAGTAGTATAGATGGCGGGACACCCCAGCTAGCCAAAAACATTCAGTACTTC. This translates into CASSIDGGTPQLAKNIQYF.

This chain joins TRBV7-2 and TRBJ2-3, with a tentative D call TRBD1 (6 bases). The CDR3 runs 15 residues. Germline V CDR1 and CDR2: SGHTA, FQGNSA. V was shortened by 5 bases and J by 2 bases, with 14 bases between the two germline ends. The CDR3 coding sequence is TGTGCCAGCAGCACACTGGACAGTTTCACAGATACGCAGTATTTT. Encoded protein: CASSTLDSFTDTQYF.

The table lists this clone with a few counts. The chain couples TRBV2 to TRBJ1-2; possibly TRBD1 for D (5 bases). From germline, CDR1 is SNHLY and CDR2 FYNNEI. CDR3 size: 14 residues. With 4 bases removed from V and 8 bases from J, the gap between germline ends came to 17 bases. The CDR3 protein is CASSGPDGGRGYTF. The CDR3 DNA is TGTGCCAGCAGTGGACCGGACGGGGGACGGGGCTACACCTTC.